These 30 T cell receptor beta chains came from one sample sequenced in a study of blood T cell repertoires in COVID-19. Clones were sequenced by immunoSEQ multiplex PCR, and TCRdb holds only the in-frame ones, with some missing. This repertoire shows 200,000 or so clones, roughly 79% found once; its top ten account for 9.5% to 15%. Sequencing input: peripheral blood. These receptors originate from a woman of 80 years or more with COVID-19, enrolled during active disease.

The V call is TRBV6-1, the J call TRBJ1-4; D possibly corresponds to TRBD1 (5 bases). CDR3 size: 14 residues. Germline-derived CDR1 and CDR2 are MNHNS and SASEGT. V lost 2 bases, J lost 8 bases, and 12 bases lay in between. The CDR3 is CASSESGIGEKLFF. As DNA, the CDR3 is TGTGCCAGCAGTGAATCAGGGATTGGCGAAAAACTGTTTTTT.

V usage is TRBV27 and J usage is TRBJ2-1; the D gene is possibly TRBD2 (6 bases). CDR1 and CDR2 from the germline V gene are MNHEY and SMNVEV (reference sequence). This CDR3 spans 13 amino acids. V was clipped by 2 bases and J by 5 bases, with 7 bases between them. CDR3 in DNA: TGTGCCAGCAGTTTACTAGCGAACAATGAGCAGTTCTTC. Amino acid sequence: CASSLLANNEQFF.

V and J are TRBV27 and TRBJ1-2; 11 bases fit TRBD1. The CDR3 runs 13 residues. V was clipped by 6 bases and J by 12 bases; unmatched bases: 9. Looked up from germline, CDR1 is MNHEY and CDR2 is SMNVEV (reference sequence). CDR3 sequence: CASRGRWGQGDTF. DNA of the CDR3: TGTGCCAGCAGGGGGCGGTGGGGACAGGGGGACACCTTC.

The V call is TRBV19, the J call TRBJ1-3; TRBD1 matches 7 bases. Germline CDR1 reads LNHDA; CDR2 reads SQIVND (reference sequence). V was clipped by 8 bases and J by 3 bases; unmatched bases: 7. The CDR3 totals 14 residues. CDR3 in DNA: TGTGCCAGTTCAGAACAGGGGATTGGAAACACCATATATTTT. Protein sequence: CASSEQGIGNTIYF.

CDR3 sequence reads: CASRGRGTYEQYF. The CDR3 DNA follows: TGTGCCAGTAGGGGCAGGGGCACCTACGAGCAGTACTTC. V gene TRBV19 combines with J gene TRBJ2-7; D might be TRBD1 (6 bases). Trimming cost V 6 bases and J 2 bases, with 11 bases left between them. CDR1 is LNHDA, CDR2 SQIVND, per germline (reference sequence). The CDR3 has 13 amino acids.

The rearrangement links TRBV7-2 to TRBJ2-1, with TRBD2 identical over 15 bases. Germline V gene sequence: CDR1 SGHTA, CDR2 FQGNSA. The CDR3 runs to 16 residues. The ends lost 6 bases at V and 6 bases at J; junction bases unmatched: 6. As DNA, the CDR3 is TGTGCCAGCAGTGGACTAGCGGGGGGGCCTGTCAATGAGCAGTTCTTC. It translates to CASSGLAGGPVNEQFF.

V usage is TRBV7-2 and J usage is TRBJ1-2, with D unclear. Germline CDR1 and CDR2: SGHTA and FQGNSA. The ends were cut back, 1 base at V and 8 bases at J, with 8 bases in the middle. The length of the CDR3 is 12 residues. In DNA form, the CDR3 reads TGTGCCAGCAGCTTAGGGGGAGAGGGCTACACCTTC. It translates to CASSLGGEGYTF.

Remarks on this clone: Other DNA variants within this sample encode the same CDR3. The CDR3 region is CASSLWGGQPQHF. The CDR3 bases are TGTGCCAGCAGTTTATGGGGAGGTCAGCCCCAGCATTTT. V gene TRBV27 combines with J gene TRBJ1-5; D unclear. The CDR3 totals 13 residues. Germline CDR1 reads MNHEY; CDR2 reads SMNVEV (reference sequence). The ends were cut back, 1 base at V and 6 bases at J, with 7 bases in the middle.

V gene TRBV30 combines with J gene TRBJ1-6; 7 nucleotides agree with TRBD1. V lost 7 bases to trimming and J lost 9 bases; unmatched junction nucleotides: 9. The CDR3 has 13 amino acids. The V gene's germline CDR1 is GTSNPN and CDR2 SVGIG (reference sequence). CDR3 in amino acids: CAFGQASGSPLHF. CDR3 nucleotide sequence: TGTGCCTTTGGACAGGCTAGTGGTTCACCCCTCCACTTT.

The V and J genes are TRBV7-8 and TRBJ2-1, with TRBD1 as a possible D gene (5 bases). Deletions cut 5 bases from V and 7 bases from J, with 18 bases between. CDR1 is SGHVS, CDR2 FQNEAQ, per germline. The CDR3 length is 15 residues. CDR3: CASSQQAYPSNEQFF. CDR3 coding DNA: TGTGCCAGCAGCCAACAGGCCTACCCCTCTAATGAGCAGTTCTTC.

V and J are TRBV5-1 and TRBJ1-2; 11 nucleotides line up with TRBD1. The ends lost 4 bases at V and 5 bases at J; junction bases unmatched: 4. Germline V gene data show CDR1 as SGHRS and CDR2 as YFSETQ. CDR3 length: 14 residues. In DNA form, the CDR3 reads TGCGCCAGCAGCCTGGGACAGGGGGGGTATGGCTACACCTTC. The encoded protein is CASSLGQGGYGYTF. Using reference TRBV5-1 and TRBJ1-2 for the parts outside the CDR3, the full variable domain is KAGVTQTPRYLIKTRGQQVTLSCSPISGHRSVSWYQQTPGQGLQFLFEYFSETQRNKGNFPGRFSGRQFSNSRSEMNVSTLELGDSALYLCASSLGQGGYGYTFGSGTRLTVV.

The chain is built from TRBV6-5 and TRBJ2-7, with TRBD1 matching 9 bases. Losses at the gene ends were 6 bases for V and 3 bases for J; bases not matched to a gene: 6. Per germline, CDR1 MNHEY and CDR2 SVGAGI. This CDR3 is 14 amino acids long. CDR3 residues: CASRSWGQGYEQYF. CDR3 in DNA: TGTGCCAGCAGGTCTTGGGGACAGGGCTACGAGCAGTACTTC.

This rearrangement joins TRBV6-2 or TRBV6-3 to TRBJ2-2; possibly TRBD1 for D (6 bases). The V end lost 0 bases, the J end lost 5 bases, and 7 bases lay between the germline ends. Germline V gene data show CDR1 as MNHEY and CDR2 as SVGEGT. The CDR3 is 14 residues long. The CDR3 DNA is TGTGCCAGCAGTTACTCGAGGGGGACCGGGGAGCTGTTTTTT. It specifies CASSYSRGTGELFF.

The chain is built from TRBV7-2 and TRBJ1-2; 9 bases align to TRBD1. Germline V gene sequence: CDR1 SGHTA, CDR2 FQGNSA. With V trimmed by 5 bases and J by 5 bases, 12 bases remained unmatched. The CDR3 covers 16 residues. CDR3 loop: CASSPTAGTGSYGYTF. The DNA of the CDR3 is TGTGCCAGCAGCCCCACGGCCGGGACAGGGTCATATGGCTACACCTTC.

The rearrangement joins TRBV18 to TRBJ2-7, with TRBD1 identical over 10 bases. Per the germline V gene, CDR1 is KGHSH and CDR2 is LQKENI. V gave up 6 bases and J gave up 4 bases; unmatched junction bases: 3. There are 13 residues in the CDR3. The CDR3 reads CASSGQGGYEQYF. The DNA of the CDR3 is TGTGCCAGCTCTGGACAGGGGGGATACGAGCAGTACTTC.

This chain uses TRBV5-4 with TRBJ2-1; D call uncertain. The V and J ends lost 4 bases and 0 bases respectively, with 8 bases between them. The CDR3 spans 14 residues. Germline loops: CDR1 SGHNT, CDR2 YYREEE (reference sequence). CDR3 in amino acids: CASSLLSSYNEQFF. Here the CDR3 DNA reads TGTGCCAGCAGCCTCCTGAGCTCCTACAATGAGCAGTTCTTC.

This chain connects TRBV7-2 to TRBJ1-1, with 7 bases fitting TRBD1. Germline V gene data show CDR1 as SGHTA and CDR2 as FQGNSA. The J segment lost 5 bases and the V segment lost 6 bases, leaving 6 bases of the junction unmatched. The CDR3 totals 13 residues. CDR3 sequence (DNA): TGTGCCAGCAGTTTAACAGGGGTTACTGAAGCTTTCTTT. As protein: CASSLTGVTEAFF.

This rearrangement joins TRBV2 to TRBJ1-5; D is perhaps TRBD1 (5 bases). The germline CDR1 and CDR2 sequences are SNHLY and FYNNEI. The CDR3 is 16 residues long. V was trimmed by 5 bases and J by 5 bases, leaving 19 bases between them. CDR3 residues: CASSKTPSGFDQPQHF. CDR3 sequence (DNA): TGTGCCAGCAGTAAGACCCCGTCAGGGTTCGATCAGCCCCAGCATTTT.

The chain has TRBV6-1 and TRBJ1-5; D is unclear. The germline CDR1 and CDR2 sequences are MNHNS and SASEGT. Trimming pared 8 bases from V and 4 bases from J, leaving 9 bases between. The CDR3 loop spans 12 amino acids. CDR3 nucleotides: TGTGCCAGCTCAGGTGGGAATCAGCCCCAGCATTTT. It translates to CASSGGNQPQHF.

This chain joins TRBV19 and TRBJ2-1; maybe TRBD1 (6 bases). This CDR3 comprises 14 residues. V lost 7 bases, J lost 15 bases, and 25 bases lay in between. Germline loops: CDR1 LNHDA, CDR2 SQIVND (reference sequence). Written as DNA, the CDR3 is TGTGCCAGTACCATCAGGGGTCAGGGGCAAGCGCTGTTCTTC. Protein sequence: CASTIRGQGQALFF.

J is TRBJ2-1 and V is TRBV4-3, with 7 bases fitting TRBD2. CDR1 is LGHNA, CDR2 YSLEER, per germline. V gave up 3 bases and J gave up 8 bases; unmatched junction bases: 10. CDR3 length equals 15 residues. Here the CDR3 reads CASSHKRGGVDEQFF. CDR3 DNA sequence: TGCGCCAGCAGCCACAAGCGGGGAGGGGTAGATGAGCAGTTCTTC.

This clone has a single count. CDR3 loop: CASSLAPGGYYGYTF. The DNA for the CDR3 is TGTGCCAGCAGCTTAGCGCCAGGGGGCTACTATGGCTACACCTTC. The V gene is TRBV7-6, the J gene TRBJ1-2, with TRBD1 matching over 8 bases. Germline V gives CDR1 SGHVS, CDR2 FNYEAQ. This CDR3 is built from 15 residues. After removal of 0 bases from V and 3 bases from J, the junction contained 3 bases not matched to a gene.

V is TRBV24-1 and J is TRBJ2-1; D unresolved. The ends were cut back, 3 bases at V and 2 bases at J, with 4 bases in the middle. The CDR3 is made up of 13 amino acids. The germline V gene encodes CDR1 KGHDR and CDR2 SFDVKD. The CDR3 DNA sequence: TGTGCCACCAGTGATCTAGCCTACAATGAGCAGTTCTTC. Translated, it gives CATSDLAYNEQFF.

The chain links TRBV10-3 to TRBJ2-1; D is possibly TRBD2 (5 bases). The ends were cut back, 2 bases at V and 10 bases at J, with 18 bases in the middle. From germline, CDR1 is ENHRY and CDR2 SYGVKD. CDR3 length: 15 residues. CDR3 sequence reads: CAISEKGWEIMEQFF. In DNA, the CDR3 is TGTGCCATCAGTGAGAAAGGCTGGGAGATTATGGAGCAGTTCTTC.

The chain uses TRBV18 and TRBJ2-7; 8 bases line up with TRBD1. V lost 5 bases and J lost 3; bases outside the gene matches: 12. Germline-derived CDR1 and CDR2 are KGHSH and LQKENI. The CDR3 loop spans 16 amino acids. The CDR3 reads CASSAATGGSNYEQYF. The CDR3 nucleotides are TGTGCCAGCTCAGCTGCTACAGGGGGGTCTAACTACGAGCAGTACTTC.

The J gene is TRBJ2-1, the V gene TRBV6-5; D may be TRBD1 (5 bases). V was trimmed by 6 bases and J by 2 bases, leaving 11 bases between them. Germline values: CDR1 MNHEY, CDR2 SVGAGI. This CDR3 has 14 amino acids. CDR3 sequence: CASRGRGTYNEQFF. CDR3 DNA: TGTGCCAGCAGGGGAAGGGGCACCTACAATGAGCAGTTCTTC.

The chain joins TRBV9 to TRBJ2-5, with D tentatively TRBD2 (6 bases). Trimming removed 0 bases at V and 4 bases at J, with 16 bases between. Per germline, CDR1 SGDLS and CDR2 YYNGEE. This CDR3 comprises 16 residues. The CDR3 DNA sequence: TGTGCCAGCAGCGTAGGGGTAGCGGATGAGGGAGAGACCCAGTACTTC. It codes for CASSVGVADEGETQYF. Variable domain in full (rest from reference TRBV9 and TRBJ2-5): DSGVTQTPKHLITATGQRVTLRCSPRSGDLSVYWYQQSLDQGLQFLIQYYNGEERAKGNILERFSAQQFPDLHSELNLSSLELGDSALYFCASSVGVADEGETQYFGPGTRLLVL.

This clone was recorded a few times. V gene TRBV5-4 combines with J gene TRBJ2-5; 11 bases map to TRBD2. CDR1 is SGHNT, CDR2 YYREEE, per germline (reference sequence). This CDR3 region has 15 residues. The junction had 3 bases not matched to a gene; V was cut back by 1 base and J by 4 bases. Here the CDR3 reads CASSLKLAGGETQYF. The CDR3 DNA reads TGTGCCAGCAGCTTGAAGCTAGCGGGAGGAGAGACCCAGTACTTC.

The chain carries TRBV19 and TRBJ2-7; D not resolved. This CDR3 spans 13 amino acids. Looked up from germline, CDR1 is LNHDA and CDR2 is SQIVND (reference sequence). The germline V and J ends were trimmed by 3 bases and 1 base, with 7 bases remaining between them. The CDR3 sequence: CASSMRPSYEQYF. The CDR3 DNA is TGTGCCAGTAGTATGAGGCCGTCCTACGAGCAGTACTTC.

The chain carries TRBV28 and TRBJ1-2; 7 nucleotides align to TRBD1. The CDR3 loop spans 14 amino acids. The germline gives CDR1 MDHEN, CDR2 SYDVKM. Losses at the gene ends were 4 bases for V and 3 bases for J; bases not matched to a gene: 5. CDR3 sequence reads: CASSSPTGHYGYTF. Written as DNA, the CDR3 is TGTGCCAGCAGTTCACCGACAGGGCACTATGGCTACACCTTC.